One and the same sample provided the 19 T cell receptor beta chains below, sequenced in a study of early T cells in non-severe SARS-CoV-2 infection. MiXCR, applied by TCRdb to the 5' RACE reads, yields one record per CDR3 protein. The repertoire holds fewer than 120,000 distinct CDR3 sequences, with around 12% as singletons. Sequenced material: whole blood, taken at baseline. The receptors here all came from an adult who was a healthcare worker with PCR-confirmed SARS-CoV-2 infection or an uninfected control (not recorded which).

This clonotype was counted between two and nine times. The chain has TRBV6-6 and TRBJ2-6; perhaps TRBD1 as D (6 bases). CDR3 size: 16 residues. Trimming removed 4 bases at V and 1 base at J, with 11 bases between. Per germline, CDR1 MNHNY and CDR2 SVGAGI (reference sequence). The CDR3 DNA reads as TGTGCCAGCAGTTTTTCACAGGGATCTGGGGCCAACGTCCTGACTTTC. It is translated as CASSFSQGSGANVLTF.

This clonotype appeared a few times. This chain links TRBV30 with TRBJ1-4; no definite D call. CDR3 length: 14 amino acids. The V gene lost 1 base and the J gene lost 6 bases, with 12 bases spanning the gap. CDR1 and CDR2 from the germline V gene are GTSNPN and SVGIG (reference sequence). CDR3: CAWSEAGSYEKLFF. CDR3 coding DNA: TGTGCCTGGAGTGAGGCAGGCTCTTATGAAAAACTGTTTTTT. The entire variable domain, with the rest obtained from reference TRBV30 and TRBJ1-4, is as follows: SQTIHQWPATLVQPVGSPLSLECTVEGTSNPNLYWYRQAAGRGLQLLFYSVGIGQISSEVPQNLSASRPQDRQFILSSKKLLLSDSGFYLCAWSEAGSYEKLFFGSGTQLSVL.

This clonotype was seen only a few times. CDR3 sequence: CASSPPTGDNSPLHF. Here the CDR3 DNA reads TGTGCCAGCAGCCCCCCGACAGGGGATAATTCACCCCTCCACTTT. The J gene is TRBJ1-6, the V gene TRBV7-2; 8 bases match TRBD1. The CDR3 length is 15 residues. CDR1 SGHTA and CDR2 FQGNSA come from the germline V gene. V lost 5 bases, J lost 5 bases, and 5 bases stayed unmatched.

In DNA form, the CDR3 reads TGTGCCTCGGGGATGCCCCAGCATTTT. This codes for CASGMPQHF. The V and J genes are TRBV12-3 or TRBV12-4 and TRBJ1-5; D not certain. Trimming took 11 bases from V and 9 from J, leaving 8 bases between them. This CDR3 has 9 amino acids.

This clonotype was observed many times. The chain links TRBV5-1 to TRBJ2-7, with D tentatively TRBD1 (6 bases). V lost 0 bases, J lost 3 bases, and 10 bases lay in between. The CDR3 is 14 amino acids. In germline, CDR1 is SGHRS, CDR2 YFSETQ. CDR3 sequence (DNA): TGCGCCAGCAGCTTGGCCGGGACAAGCTACGAGCAGTACTTC. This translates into CASSLAGTSYEQYF. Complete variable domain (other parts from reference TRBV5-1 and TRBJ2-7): KAGVTQTPRYLIKTRGQQVTLSCSPISGHRSVSWYQQTPGQGLQFLFEYFSETQRNKGNFPGRFSGRQFSNSRSEMNVSTLELGDSALYLCASSLAGTSYEQYFGPGTRLTVT.

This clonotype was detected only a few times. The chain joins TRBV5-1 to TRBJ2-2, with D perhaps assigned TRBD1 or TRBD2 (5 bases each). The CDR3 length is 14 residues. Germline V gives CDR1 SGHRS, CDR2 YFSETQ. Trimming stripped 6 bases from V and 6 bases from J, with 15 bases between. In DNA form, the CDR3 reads TGCGCCAGCACCCCAGGCACGGGACCCGGGGAGCTGTTTTTT. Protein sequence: CASTPGTGPGELFF.

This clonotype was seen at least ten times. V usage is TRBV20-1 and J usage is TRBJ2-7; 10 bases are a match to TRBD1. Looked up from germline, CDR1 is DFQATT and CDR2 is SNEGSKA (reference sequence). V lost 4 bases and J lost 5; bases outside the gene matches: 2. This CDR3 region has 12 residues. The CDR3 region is CSATDRGHEQYF. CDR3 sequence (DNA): TGCAGTGCTACCGACAGGGGGCACGAGCAGTACTTC.

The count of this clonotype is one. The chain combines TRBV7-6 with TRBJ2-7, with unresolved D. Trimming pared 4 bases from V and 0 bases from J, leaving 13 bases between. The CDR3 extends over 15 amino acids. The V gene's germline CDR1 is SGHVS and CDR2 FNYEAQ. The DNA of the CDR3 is TGTGCCAGCAGCTCCGACTTCTCCCCCTCCTACGAGCAGTACTTC. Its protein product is CASSSDFSPSYEQYF.

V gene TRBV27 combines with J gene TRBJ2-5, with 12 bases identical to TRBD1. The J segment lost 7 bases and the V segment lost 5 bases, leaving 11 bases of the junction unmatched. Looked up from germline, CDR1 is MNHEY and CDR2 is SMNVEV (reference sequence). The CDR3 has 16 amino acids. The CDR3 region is CASSLQGQGAYTTQYF. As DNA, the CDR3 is TGTGCCAGCAGTCTCCAGGGACAGGGGGCGTATACGACCCAGTACTTC.

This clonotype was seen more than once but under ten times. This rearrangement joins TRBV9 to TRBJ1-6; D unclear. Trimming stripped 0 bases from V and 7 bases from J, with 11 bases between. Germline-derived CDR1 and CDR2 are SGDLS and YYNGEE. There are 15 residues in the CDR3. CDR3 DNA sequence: TGTGCCAGCAGCGTAGAGAACAGCCGAAATTCACCCCTCCACTTT. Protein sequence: CASSVENSRNSPLHF.

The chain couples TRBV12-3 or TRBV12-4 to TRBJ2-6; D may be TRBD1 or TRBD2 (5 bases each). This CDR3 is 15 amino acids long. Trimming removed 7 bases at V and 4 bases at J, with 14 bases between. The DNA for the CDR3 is TGTGCCAGCACCGGGGCGCGGGCCGGGGCCAACGTCCTGACTTTC. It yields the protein CASTGARAGANVLTF.

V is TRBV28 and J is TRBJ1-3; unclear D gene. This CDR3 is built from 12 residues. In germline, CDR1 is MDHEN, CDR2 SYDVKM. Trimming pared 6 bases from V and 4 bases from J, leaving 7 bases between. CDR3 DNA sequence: TGTGCCAGCAGCAGCAGGGGAAACACCATATATTTT. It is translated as CASSSRGNTIYF. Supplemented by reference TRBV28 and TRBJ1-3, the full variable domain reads DVKVTQSSRYLVKRTGEKVFLECVQDMDHENMFWYRQDPGLGLRLIYFSYDVKMKEKGDIPEGYSVSREKKERFSLILESASTNQTSMYLCASSSRGNTIYFGEGSWLTVV.

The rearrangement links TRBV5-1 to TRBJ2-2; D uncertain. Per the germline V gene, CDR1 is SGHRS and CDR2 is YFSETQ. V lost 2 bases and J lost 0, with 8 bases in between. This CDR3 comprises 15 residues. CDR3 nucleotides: TGCGCCAGCAGCTTAGACGCACCGAACACCGGGGAGCTGTTTTTT. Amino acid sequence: CASSLDAPNTGELFF.

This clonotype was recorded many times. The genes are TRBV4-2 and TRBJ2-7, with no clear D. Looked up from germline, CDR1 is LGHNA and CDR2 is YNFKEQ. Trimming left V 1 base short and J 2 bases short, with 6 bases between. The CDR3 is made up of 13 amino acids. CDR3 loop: CASSQGVPYEQYF. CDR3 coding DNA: TGTGCCAGCAGCCAAGGCGTTCCCTACGAGCAGTACTTC.

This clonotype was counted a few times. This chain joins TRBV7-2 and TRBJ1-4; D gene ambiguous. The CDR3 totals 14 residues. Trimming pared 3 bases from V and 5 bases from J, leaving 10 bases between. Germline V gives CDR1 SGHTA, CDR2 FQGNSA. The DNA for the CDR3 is TGTGCCAGCAGCTTGGCGATGAGGAATGAAAAACTGTTTTTT. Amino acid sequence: CASSLAMRNEKLFF. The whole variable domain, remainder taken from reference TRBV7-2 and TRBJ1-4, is GAGVSQSPSNKVTEKGKDVELRCDPISGHTALYWYRQSLGQGLEFLIYFQGNSAPDKSGLPSDRFSAERTGGSVSTLTIQRTQQEDSAVYLCASSLAMRNEKLFFGSGTQLSVL.

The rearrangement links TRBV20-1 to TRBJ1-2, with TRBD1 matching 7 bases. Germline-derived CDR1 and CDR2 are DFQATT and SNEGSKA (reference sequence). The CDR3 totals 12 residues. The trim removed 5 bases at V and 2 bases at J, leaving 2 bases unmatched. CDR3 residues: CSASGQNYGYTF. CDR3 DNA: TGCAGTGCTTCGGGACAGAACTATGGCTACACCTTC.

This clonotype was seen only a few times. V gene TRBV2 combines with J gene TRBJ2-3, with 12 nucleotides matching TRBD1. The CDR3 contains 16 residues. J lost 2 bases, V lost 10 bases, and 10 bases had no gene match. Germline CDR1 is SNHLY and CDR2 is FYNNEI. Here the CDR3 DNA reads TGTGCCATCATGGGGACAGGGGGCCGGAACACAGATACGCAGTATTTT. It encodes CAIMGTGGRNTDTQYF. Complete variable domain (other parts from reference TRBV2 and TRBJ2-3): EPEVTQTPSHQVTQMGQEVILRCVPISNHLYFYWYRQILGQKVEFLVSFYNNEISEKSEIFDDQFSVERPDGSNFTLKIRSTKLEDSAMYFCAIMGTGGRNTDTQYFGPGTRLTVL.

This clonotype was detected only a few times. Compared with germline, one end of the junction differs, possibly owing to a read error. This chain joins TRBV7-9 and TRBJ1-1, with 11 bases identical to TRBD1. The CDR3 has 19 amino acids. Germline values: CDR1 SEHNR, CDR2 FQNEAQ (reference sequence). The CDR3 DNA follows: TGTGCCAGCAGGACGGGGTACGGACAGGGGGCCCGAGTTAGTCCTGAAGTTTTCTTT. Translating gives CASRTGYGQGARVSPEVFF.

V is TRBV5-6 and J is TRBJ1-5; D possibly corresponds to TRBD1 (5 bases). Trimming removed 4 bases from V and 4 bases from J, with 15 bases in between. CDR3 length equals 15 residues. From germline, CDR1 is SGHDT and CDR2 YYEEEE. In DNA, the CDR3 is TGTGCCAGCAGCCTAGGGGCACCGAATAATCAGCCCCAGCATTTT. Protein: CASSLGAPNNQPQHF.